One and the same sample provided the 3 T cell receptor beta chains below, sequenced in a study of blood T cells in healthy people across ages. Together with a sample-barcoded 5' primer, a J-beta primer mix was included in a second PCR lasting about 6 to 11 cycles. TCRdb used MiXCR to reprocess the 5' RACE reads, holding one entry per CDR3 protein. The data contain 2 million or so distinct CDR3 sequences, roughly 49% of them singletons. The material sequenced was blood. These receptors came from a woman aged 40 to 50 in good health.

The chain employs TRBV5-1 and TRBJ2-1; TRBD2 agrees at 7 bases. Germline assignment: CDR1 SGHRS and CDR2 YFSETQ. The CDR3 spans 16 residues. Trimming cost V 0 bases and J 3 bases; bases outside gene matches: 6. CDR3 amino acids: CASSLGASGNYNEQFF. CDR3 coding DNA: TGCGCCAGCAGCTTGGGGGCTAGCGGCAACTACAATGAGCAGTTCTTC.

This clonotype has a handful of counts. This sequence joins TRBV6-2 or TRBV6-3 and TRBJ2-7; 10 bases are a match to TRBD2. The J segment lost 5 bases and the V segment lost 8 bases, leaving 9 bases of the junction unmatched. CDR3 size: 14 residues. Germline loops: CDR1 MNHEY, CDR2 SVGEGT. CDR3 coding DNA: TGTGCCAGCGGTATAGCGGGGGGCAGACACGAGCAGTACTTC. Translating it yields CASGIAGGRHEQYF.

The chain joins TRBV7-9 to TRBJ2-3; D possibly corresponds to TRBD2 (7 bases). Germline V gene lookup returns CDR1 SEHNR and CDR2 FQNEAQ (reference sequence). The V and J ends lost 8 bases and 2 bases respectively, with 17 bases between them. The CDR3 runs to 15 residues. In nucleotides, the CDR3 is TGTGCCAGCCACCCGTTCGGGGGGCTCACAGATACGCAGTATTTT. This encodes CASHPFGGLTDTQYF.